The 21 T cell receptor beta chains below were found in one sample sequenced in a study of CD8 T cells in ankylosing spondylitis. General study points: For ankylosing spondylitis blood, a TCR beta motif of about eight highly homologous variants appeared characteristic.

The antigens for these receptors are not known. Each CDR3 protein gets one entry after TCRdb re-called the 5' RACE reads with MiXCR. The table includes about 330,000 distinct CDR3 sequences, 6.5% to 10% detected once. The specimen was blood, either unsorted or a sorted T cell fraction (not recorded which). The receptor set was obtained from a male donor with ankylosing spondylitis.

CDR3 DNA sequence: TGCAGTGCTCGGACAGGGCTAAGGTTCGGACTAGCGGGAGGCTCCTACGAGCAGTACTTC. This gives the protein CSARTGLRFGLAGGSYEQYF. The gene calls are TRBV20-1 and TRBJ2-7; TRBD2 aligns across 14 bases. CDR1 DFQATT and CDR2 SNEGSKA come from the germline V gene (reference sequence). Germline trimming cut 5 bases from V and 0 bases from J; bases unmatched to any gene: 18. This CDR3 is 20 amino acids long.

The genes are TRBV6-6 and TRBJ2-3; no clear D gene. Trimming cost V 6 bases and J 6 bases, with 7 bases left between them. This CDR3 has 11 residues. The V gene's germline CDR1 is MNHNY and CDR2 SVGAGI (reference sequence). This CDR3 is CASSPRDTQYF. Written as DNA, the CDR3 is TGTGCCAGCAGCCCACGGGATACGCAGTATTTT.

This clonotype was observed a few times. The chain uses TRBV6-2 or TRBV6-3 and TRBJ2-3; a possible D gene is TRBD2 (5 bases). Per germline, CDR1 MNHEY and CDR2 SVGEGT. CDR3 size: 16 residues. V lost 0 bases and J lost 6, with 16 bases in between. The CDR3 bases are TGTGCCAGCAGTTACTCGAGGTTTGCGGGCGGCGATACGCAGTATTTT. Translating it yields CASSYSRFAGGDTQYF.

This clonotype was seen more than once but under ten times. Here the CDR3 reads CAIGLAGGQSSYNEQFF. CDR3 nucleotides: TGTGCTATCGGACTAGCGGGAGGCCAGAGCTCCTACAATGAGCAGTTCTTC. This chain uses TRBV10-3 with TRBJ2-1; 14 bases match TRBD2. In germline, CDR1 is ENHRY, CDR2 SYGVKD. The CDR3 is made up of 17 amino acids.

This clonotype was seen repeatedly, ten times or more. The gene calls are TRBV20-1 and TRBJ2-7, with TRBD2 as a possible D gene (5 bases). The CDR3 extends over 13 amino acids. V lost 4 bases and J lost 4, with 14 bases in between. CDR1 is DFQATT, CDR2 SNEGSKA, per germline (reference sequence). The CDR3 loop reads CSATSSKRYEQYF. CDR3 in DNA: TGCAGTGCTACTTCCAGCAAGCGGTACGAGCAGTACTTC.

This clonotype was recorded a few times. The chain recombines TRBV7-9 with TRBJ1-5; TRBD1 is a possible D gene (5 bases). The V end was cut by 2 bases, the J end by 7 bases, with 9 bases between. CDR3 size: 13 residues. CDR1 SEHNR and CDR2 FQNEAQ come from the germline V gene (reference sequence). CDR3 sequence: CASSLQGVQPQHF. CDR3 coding DNA: TGTGCCAGCAGCTTACAGGGTGTCCAGCCCCAGCATTTT.

This chain links TRBV28 with TRBJ2-2; maybe TRBD1 (5 bases). The CDR3 sequence is 14 residues long. Germline V gives CDR1 MDHEN, CDR2 SYDVKM. V lost 6 bases and J lost 6, with 14 bases in between. In DNA, the CDR3 is TGTGCCAGCAGCCCCCAGGGATTGCCCGGGGAGCTGTTTTTT. Translation: CASSPQGLPGELFF. Filled out from reference TRBV28 and TRBJ2-2, the complete variable domain reads DVKVTQSSRYLVKRTGEKVFLECVQDMDHENMFWYRQDPGLGLRLIYFSYDVKMKEKGDIPEGYSVSREKKERFSLILESASTNQTSMYLCASSPQGLPGELFFGEGSRLTVL.

This clonotype was found a few times. The V and J genes are TRBV5-1 and TRBJ2-3, with D unresolved. CDR1 is SGHRS and CDR2 is YFSETQ in the germline V gene. V gave up 7 bases and J gave up 5 bases, with 14 bases separating them. The CDR3 is 13 amino acids. CDR3 DNA sequence: TGCGCCAGCGGAGCCCTTATCGGAGATACGCAGTATTTT. This encodes CASGALIGDTQYF.

CDR3 amino acids: CSASGGGDSGYTF. CDR3 coding DNA: TGCAGCGCCTCCGGAGGGGGCGATTCAGGCTACACCTTC. This chain uses TRBV29-1 with TRBJ1-2; 7 positions agree with TRBD1. Trimming removed 7 bases from V and 8 bases from J; junction bases left unmatched: 13. CDR1 and CDR2 (germline): SQVTM, ANQGSEA. The CDR3 length is 13 residues.

The rearrangement joins TRBV27 to TRBJ1-6; D gene unclear. This CDR3 comprises 15 residues. V was trimmed by 4 bases and J by 3 bases, leaving 10 bases between them. Looked up from germline, CDR1 is MNHEY and CDR2 is SMNVEV (reference sequence). The DNA of the CDR3 is TGTGCCAGCAGTTCCGGGCGGGTCTATAATTCACCCCTCCACTTT. Amino acid sequence: CASSSGRVYNSPLHF.

This clonotype was counted ten times or more. The CDR3 DNA reads as TGTGCCTGGAGTGCGGACCCCAAGGCGCAGTATTTT. It encodes CAWSADPKAQYF. The V gene is TRBV30, the J gene TRBJ2-3, with unresolved D. The CDR3 runs to 12 residues. Trimming pared 1 base from V and 10 bases from J, leaving 12 bases between. The germline V gene has CDR1 GTSNPN and CDR2 SVGIG (reference sequence).

This clonotype was detected only a few times. V and J are TRBV10-3 and TRBJ2-7, with 8 bases identical to TRBD2. The germline V gene encodes CDR1 ENHRY and CDR2 SYGVKD. The CDR3 contains 20 residues. The V segment lost 4 bases and the J segment 0 bases; nucleotides outside the gene matches: 20. This CDR3 reads CAISASRRAERESSSYEQYF. Here the CDR3 DNA reads TGTGCCATCAGTGCCAGTAGGAGAGCCGAGCGGGAGTCAAGCTCCTACGAGCAGTACTTC.

This rearrangement joins TRBV20-1 to TRBJ2-3; 7 bases align to TRBD2. This CDR3 has 17 amino acids. The germline V gene encodes CDR1 DFQATT and CDR2 SNEGSKA (reference sequence). The trim removed 2 bases at V and 2 bases at J, leaving 13 bases unmatched. The CDR3: CSARFQRGTSATDTQYF. Written as DNA, the CDR3 is TGCAGTGCTAGATTCCAAAGGGGTACTAGCGCCACAGATACGCAGTATTTT.

The chain is built from TRBV10-3 and TRBJ2-7, with 10 bases that match TRBD2. CDR3 length equals 15 residues. In germline, CDR1 is ENHRY, CDR2 SYGVKD. The junction had 5 bases not matched to a gene; V was cut back by 3 bases and J by 3 bases. Written as DNA, the CDR3 is TGTGCCATCAGTGACTCGGGACTAGCGAACTACGAGCAGTACTTC. Translation: CAISDSGLANYEQYF.

The chain links TRBV29-1 to TRBJ2-7, with unresolved D. With 6 bases removed from V and 4 bases from J, the gap between germline ends came to 10 bases. Germline CDR1 and CDR2: SQVTM and ANQGSEA. The CDR3 totals 11 residues. The CDR3 DNA reads as TGCAGCGTCGGGCTAGGTTACGAGCAGTACTTC. This gives the protein CSVGLGYEQYF.

At least ten counts were recorded for this clonotype. The chain's CDR3 is CASSVQGKQYF. The CDR3 coding sequence is TGTGCCAGCAGTGTACAGGGGAAGCAGTACTTC. The J gene is TRBJ2-7, the V gene TRBV12-3 or TRBV12-4, with TRBD1 matching 7 bases. CDR3 length: 11 amino acids. The V segment lost 5 bases and the J segment 8 bases; nucleotides outside the gene matches: 3.

This clonotype has only a few counts. V and J are TRBV27 and TRBJ2-7, with TRBD1 as a possible D gene (6 bases). The germline CDR1 and CDR2 sequences are MNHEY and SMNVEV (reference sequence). There are 14 residues in the CDR3. Trimming removed 6 bases at V and 5 bases at J, with 17 bases between. As DNA, the CDR3 is TGTGCCAGCAGCTGGACCGCGACAGGCAACGAGCAGTACTTC. It codes for CASSWTATGNEQYF.

This clonotype was observed a handful of times. The genes are TRBV5-1 and TRBJ1-2; D may be TRBD1 (5 bases). Trimming removed 4 bases from V and 5 bases from J, with 15 bases in between. CDR3 length equals 14 residues. CDR1 and CDR2 from the germline V gene are SGHRS and YFSETQ. CDR3 coding DNA: TGCGCCAGCAGCCCCGACAGTAGCCTGTATGGCTACACCTTC. Its translation is CASSPDSSLYGYTF.

The chain combines TRBV27 with TRBJ2-7; D not certain. Germline V CDR1 and CDR2: MNHEY, SMNVEV (reference sequence). V lost 4 bases and J lost 0, with 7 bases in between. The CDR3 has 13 amino acids. CDR3 DNA sequence: TGTGCCAGCAGTTCGACGGTCTCCTACGAGCAGTACTTC. As protein: CASSSTVSYEQYF.

This clonotype came up a few times. This chain connects TRBV6-5 to TRBJ1-2, with 7 nucleotides matching TRBD1. CDR3 length: 14 residues. The germline V gene encodes CDR1 MNHEY and CDR2 SVGAGI. The V gene end was trimmed by 1 base and the J gene end by 9 bases; junction bases not matched to a gene: 8. CDR3 sequence reads: CASSYLGRGARYTF. CDR3 DNA sequence: TGTGCCAGCAGTTACTTGGGCAGGGGGGCTCGCTACACCTTC.

This clonotype has a count of ten or more. The CDR3 is CASSLSGVGGYTF. The CDR3 DNA sequence: TGTGCCAGCAGTTTATCGGGTGTAGGTGGCTACACCTTC. The rearrangement joins TRBV27 to TRBJ1-2; unclear D gene. Deletions cut 0 bases from V and 7 bases from J, with 9 bases between. Germline assignment: CDR1 MNHEY and CDR2 SMNVEV (reference sequence). The CDR3 is 13 residues long.